What follows are 24 T cell receptor beta chains derived from one specimen sequenced in a study of blood T cell repertoires in COVID-19. Repertoires were generated with immunoSEQ multiplex PCR, while TCRdb's copy carries only in-frame clones and drops some. The sample shows around 220,000 clones, just over 85% of them seen only once. The sample comprised peripheral blood. The receptor set was obtained from a man between 18 and 29 years old with active or convalescent COVID-19.

This rearrangement joins TRBV25-1 to TRBJ2-1, with 7 bases identical to TRBD2. From germline, CDR1 is MGHDK and CDR2 SYGVNS. The CDR3 spans 17 residues. Trimming took 7 bases from V and 5 from J; bases not matched to a gene: 17. CDR3: CASIKGRGGRMNNEQFF. The CDR3 region has the DNA TGTGCCAGCATCAAGGGGAGGGGCGGCCGGATGAACAATGAGCAGTTCTTC.

This clone has only one observation. This sequence joins TRBV14 and TRBJ2-2; no reliable D call. This CDR3 is 13 amino acids long. Germline V gives CDR1 SGHDN, CDR2 FVKESK. Trimming removed 4 bases at V and 2 bases at J, with 5 bases between. The CDR3 reads CASSLTNTGELFF. The CDR3 DNA is TGTGCCAGCAGCCTTACAAACACCGGGGAGCTGTTTTTT. The full variable domain, its missing parts supplied by reference TRBV14 and TRBJ2-2, is EAGVTQFPSHSVIEKGQTVTLRCDPISGHDNLYWYRRVMGKEIKFLLHFVKESKQDESGMPNNRFLAERTGGTYSTLKVQPAELEDSGVYFCASSLTNTGELFFGEGSRLTVL.

The chain has TRBV7-2 and TRBJ1-2; D is unclear. The V and J ends lost 3 bases and 8 bases respectively, with 28 bases between them. Per germline, CDR1 SGHTA and CDR2 FQGNSA. The CDR3 has 18 amino acids. The CDR3 nucleotides are TGTGCCAGCAGCTTTGGTCTGAGCGCGGCAGCCTCGTTGGAGGGCTACACCTTC. Translation gives CASSFGLSAAASLEGYTF.

J is TRBJ2-7 and V is TRBV28, with 7 positions matching TRBD2. Germline-derived CDR1 and CDR2 are MDHEN and SYDVKM. The CDR3 is 16 amino acids. V lost 6 bases, J lost 4 bases, and 15 bases stayed unmatched. The CDR3 is CASRVTSVSTPYEQYF. CDR3 sequence (DNA): TGTGCCAGCAGAGTAACTAGCGTGAGTACCCCATACGAGCAGTACTTC. Looking up the rest from reference TRBV28 and TRBJ2-7 gives the full variable domain: DVKVTQSSRYLVKRTGEKVFLECVQDMDHENMFWYRQDPGLGLRLIYFSYDVKMKEKGDIPEGYSVSREKKERFSLILESASTNQTSMYLCASRVTSVSTPYEQYFGPGTRLTVT.

The chain combines TRBV27 with TRBJ2-7; TRBD1 agrees at 8 bases. Germline loops: CDR1 MNHEY, CDR2 SMNVEV (reference sequence). The CDR3 sequence is 14 residues long. The junction had 7 bases not matched to a gene; V was cut back by 4 bases and J by 5 bases. This chain's CDR3 is CASSSGTGLDEQYF. For the CDR3, the DNA is TGTGCCAGCAGTTCCGGGACAGGTCTTGACGAGCAGTACTTC.

This clone has a handful of counts. This sequence joins TRBV18 and TRBJ2-3, with D hard to call. Germline V gives CDR1 KGHSH, CDR2 LQKENI. Between the trimmed V and J ends, which lost 2 bases and 3 bases, there was a span of 9 bases. This CDR3 comprises 14 residues. The DNA of the CDR3 is TGTGCCAGCTCACCAGCGGAGAGGACAGATACGCAGTATTTT. Translated: CASSPAERTDTQYF.

The gene calls are TRBV2 and TRBJ1-2; D unclear. The CDR3 is made up of 15 amino acids. V lost 8 bases and J 4 bases, leaving 20 bases between the germline ends. From germline, CDR1 is SNHLY and CDR2 FYNNEI. CDR3 sequence: CASHLASLDAYGYTF. DNA for the CDR3: TGTGCCAGCCATCTAGCGTCCCTCGATGCCTATGGCTACACCTTC. Combining the CDR3 with reference TRBV2 and TRBJ1-2 gives the whole variable domain EPEVTQTPSHQVTQMGQEVILRCVPISNHLYFYWYRQILGQKVEFLVSFYNNEISEKSEIFDDQFSVERPDGSNFTLKIRSTKLEDSAMYFCASHLASLDAYGYTFGSGTRLTVV.

The V call is TRBV7-9, the J call TRBJ1-2; D may be TRBD1 (5 bases). With 5 bases removed from V and 2 bases from J, the gap between germline ends came to 18 bases. Looked up from germline, CDR1 is SEHNR and CDR2 is FQNEAQ (reference sequence). The CDR3 is made up of 16 amino acids. The CDR3 DNA reads TGTGCCAGCAGCCGGGGAGGAGGGGCGAAGAACTATGGCTACACCTTC. It yields the protein CASSRGGGAKNYGYTF.

This clone was recorded once. The genes are TRBV27 and TRBJ1-2, with D possibly TRBD1 on 6 matching bases. The length of the CDR3 is 13 residues. Trimming pared 6 bases from V and 4 bases from J, leaving 12 bases between. The germline V gene encodes CDR1 MNHEY and CDR2 SMNVEV (reference sequence). This chain's CDR3 is CASRWGQSYGYTF. For the CDR3, the DNA is TGTGCCAGCAGGTGGGGGCAGTCCTATGGCTACACCTTC.

CDR3 in amino acids: CACTSGGSDTYNEQFF. For the CDR3, the DNA is TGTGCCTGTACTAGCGGGGGAAGTGATACCTACAATGAGCAGTTCTTC. The chain recombines TRBV30 with TRBJ2-1; the match to TRBD2 covers 11 bases. This CDR3 has 16 residues. V was pared by 6 bases and J by 2 bases, with 9 bases of the junction left unmatched. CDR1 and CDR2 from the germline V gene are GTSNPN and SVGIG (reference sequence).

The rearrangement joins TRBV2 to TRBJ1-5; a possible D gene is TRBD1 (6 bases). Germline V gene lookup returns CDR1 SNHLY and CDR2 FYNNEI. The CDR3 length is 16 residues. V was clipped by 1 base and J by 6 bases, with 16 bases between them. The CDR3 is CASSEGRNRVGQPQHF. The CDR3 DNA sequence: TGTGCCAGCAGTGAAGGCCGAAACAGGGTTGGTCAGCCCCAGCATTTT.

The chain couples TRBV11-2 to TRBJ2-3; the match to TRBD1 covers 7 bases. With 7 bases clipped from V and 3 bases from J, the junction kept 7 bases outside the gene matches. The CDR3 runs 14 residues. Germline V gene sequence: CDR1 SGHAT, CDR2 FQNNGV. CDR3 region: CASTKDRWTDTQYF. For the CDR3, the DNA is TGTGCCAGCACCAAGGACAGGTGGACAGATACGCAGTATTTT.

The V gene is TRBV7-2, the J gene TRBJ1-1; D is unresolved. The CDR3 covers 14 residues. Germline V gives CDR1 SGHTA, CDR2 FQGNSA. Trimming pared 1 base from V and 1 base from J, leaving 7 bases between. The CDR3: CASSLGVGNTEAFF. CDR3 in DNA: TGTGCCAGCAGCTTAGGAGTTGGGAACACTGAAGCTTTCTTT.

Note on this clone: Other DNA sequences of this sample code for an identical CDR3. V usage is TRBV29-1 and J usage is TRBJ2-7; 10 bases agree with TRBD1. The V segment lost 5 bases and the J segment 3 bases; nucleotides outside the gene matches: 4. The CDR3 runs to 13 residues. Germline V gene lookup returns CDR1 SQVTM and CDR2 ANQGSEA. This chain's CDR3 is CSVLRTGGYEQYF. Written as DNA, the CDR3 is TGCAGCGTTCTAAGGACAGGGGGCTACGAGCAGTACTTC.

The chain employs TRBV24-1 and TRBJ1-5; TRBD1 is a possible D gene (6 bases). The CDR3 contains 15 residues. Germline CDR1 reads KGHDR; CDR2 reads SFDVKD. V was clipped by 9 bases and J by 0 bases, with 14 bases between them. CDR3 loop: CATRCQGYSNQPQHF. The CDR3 DNA follows: TGTGCCACCCGATGCCAGGGGTATAGCAATCAGCCCCAGCATTTT.

The J gene is TRBJ2-5, the V gene TRBV5-6; weak D call: TRBD2 (6 bases). The germline V gene encodes CDR1 SGHDT and CDR2 YYEEEE. Trimming cost V 0 bases and J 4 bases, with 7 bases left between them. The CDR3 contains 13 residues. The CDR3 nucleotides read TGTGCCAGCAGCTTGGATAGCGGAGAGACCCAGTACTTC. It yields the protein CASSLDSGETQYF.

V usage is TRBV27 and J usage is TRBJ2-7; 8 nucleotides line up with TRBD2. Germline trimming cut 6 bases from V and 2 bases from J; bases unmatched to any gene: 6. The CDR3 has 14 amino acids. Germline V gene lookup returns CDR1 MNHEY and CDR2 SMNVEV (reference sequence). The CDR3 sequence: CASSRGGGAYEQYF. CDR3 in DNA: TGTGCCAGCAGCCGGGGGGGTGGTGCCTACGAGCAGTACTTC.

In its sample, this clone was seen a few times. The chain recombines TRBV5-1 with TRBJ2-2, with 8 bases identical to TRBD2. V lost 3 bases, J lost 6 bases, and 7 bases stayed unmatched. Germline V gene data show CDR1 as SGHRS and CDR2 as YFSETQ. The CDR3 extends over 15 amino acids. The CDR3 region is CASSSGDSGAGELFF. The CDR3 DNA follows: TGCGCCAGCAGCTCAGGTGATAGCGGGGCCGGGGAGCTGTTTTTT.

The chain is built from TRBV21-1 and TRBJ1-4; TRBD1, the table's D call, was not compared with the DNA. TRBV21-1 is tagged as a pseudogene. This CDR3 comprises 15 residues. Here the CDR3 reads CASSKQDTTNEKLFF. The CDR3 DNA sequence: TGTGCCAGCAGCAAACAGGACACAACTAATGAAAAACTGTTTTTT.

The chain uses TRBV7-9 and TRBJ2-5; the match to TRBD2 covers 7 bases. The V gene end was trimmed by 3 bases and the J gene end by 2 bases; junction bases not matched to a gene: 3. The germline CDR1 and CDR2 sequences are SEHNR and FQNEAQ (reference sequence). The CDR3 is made up of 14 amino acids. The CDR3 coding sequence is TGTGCCAGCAGCTTGGGGGGGATTCAAGAGACCCAGTACTTC. Translating it yields CASSLGGIQETQYF.

The rearrangement uses TRBV5-1 and TRBJ1-6; 8 bases are shared with TRBD1. The V segment lost 4 bases and the J segment 3 bases; nucleotides outside the gene matches: 6. The V gene's germline CDR1 is SGHRS and CDR2 YFSETQ. The CDR3 has 16 amino acids. For the CDR3, the DNA is TGCGCCAGCAGCCCAGGGGGCGCCGGCTATAATTCACCCCTCCACTTT. The encoded protein is CASSPGGAGYNSPLHF.

The chain has TRBV18 and TRBJ1-1, with D possibly being TRBD1 (5 bases). Germline V lookup: CDR1 KGHSH, CDR2 LQKENI. The CDR3 is 14 residues long. The V and J ends lost 2 bases and 4 bases respectively, with 11 bases between them. CDR3: CASSPSGGGTEAFF. The CDR3 bases are TGTGCCAGCTCACCAAGTGGGGGGGGCACTGAAGCTTTCTTT. Using reference TRBV18 and TRBJ1-1 for the parts outside the CDR3, the full variable domain is NAGVMQNPRHLVRRRGQEARLRCSPMKGHSHVYWYRQLPEEGLKFMVYLQKENIIDESGMPKERFSAEFPKEGPSILRIQQVVRGDSAAYFCASSPSGGGTEAFFGQGTRLTVV.

The CDR3 bases are TGTGCCTGGAAGACTGGCCCGACGGATACCGGGGAGCTGTTTTTT. Its translation: CAWKTGPTDTGELFF. This chain links TRBV30 with TRBJ2-2; D gene ambiguous. Deletions cut 4 bases from V and 5 bases from J, with 17 bases between. The CDR3 has 15 amino acids. Germline values: CDR1 GTSNPN, CDR2 SVGIG (reference sequence).

The CDR3 sequence: CASSYSLAGTTDTQYF. Written as DNA, the CDR3 is TGTGCCAGCAGTTACTCGTTGGCGGGTACCACAGATACGCAGTATTTT. The rearrangement joins TRBV6-5 to TRBJ2-3; TRBD2 is a possible D gene (5 bases). This CDR3 comprises 16 residues. V shed 0 bases and J shed 2 bases, with 12 bases lying between them. Germline-derived CDR1 and CDR2 are MNHEY and SVGAGI.